This passage covers 13 T cell receptor beta chains from one sample sequenced in a study of cytomegalovirus exposure and HLA in healthy donors. Assay: immunoSEQ multiplex PCR; the TCRdb copy retains only in-frame clones and omits some. This table holds 130,000 to 150,000 clones, approximately 87% found once. Sequencing input: PBMCs. These receptor sequences come from a man between 18 and 29 years old in good health and CMV-seronegative.

The rearrangement links TRBV7-7 to TRBJ1-3; D is possibly TRBD1 (5 bases). V shed 5 bases and J shed 8 bases, with 13 bases lying between them. CDR1 SSHAT and CDR2 FNYEAQ come from the germline V gene (reference sequence). The length of the CDR3 is 13 residues. In DNA, the CDR3 is TGTGCCAGCAGCCACCAGGGAGGAGACACCATATATTTT. Amino acid sequence: CASSHQGGDTIYF.

This clone occurred once. This rearrangement joins TRBV19 to TRBJ2-5; TRBD1 agrees at 9 bases. Per the germline V gene, CDR1 is LNHDA and CDR2 is SQIVND (reference sequence). Trimming at V came to 6 bases and at J to 3 bases, leaving 2 bases not matched to a gene. This CDR3 has 13 amino acids. Here the CDR3 reads CASRRTGEETQYF. CDR3 DNA sequence: TGTGCCAGTAGGAGGACAGGGGAAGAGACCCAGTACTTC.

The rearrangement uses TRBV6-5 and TRBJ2-1; a possible D gene is TRBD2 (6 bases). The V end was cut by 2 bases, the J end by 9 bases, with 11 bases between. CDR1 MNHEY and CDR2 SVGAGI come from the germline V gene. The CDR3 totals 13 residues. The CDR3 sequence is CASSYGAGGEQFF. The CDR3 bases are TGTGCCAGCAGTTACGGAGCCGGGGGTGAGCAGTTCTTC.

The chain uses TRBV11-2 and TRBJ2-3; D is possibly TRBD2 (6 bases). V was clipped by 7 bases and J by 1 base, with 15 bases between them. Germline-derived CDR1 and CDR2 are SGHAT and FQNNGV. This CDR3 is 15 amino acids long. In DNA form, the CDR3 reads TGTGCCAGCACCCCCGGGTTAGCGGGCACAGATACGCAGTATTTT. Its protein product is CASTPGLAGTDTQYF. The whole variable domain, filled in from reference TRBV11-2 and TRBJ2-3, reads EAGVAQSPRYKIIEKRQSVAFWCNPISGHATLYWYQQILGQGPKLLIQFQNNGVVDDSQLPKDRFSAERLKGVDSTLKIQPAKLEDSAVYLCASTPGLAGTDTQYFGPGTRLTVL.

The rearrangement uses TRBV19 and TRBJ1-2, with a possible D match to TRBD1 (5 bases). CDR3 length equals 13 residues. From germline, CDR1 is LNHDA and CDR2 SQIVND (reference sequence). V was shortened by 7 bases and J by 3 bases, with 12 bases between the two germline ends. This CDR3 reads CASNRDSYYGYTF. In DNA form, the CDR3 reads TGTGCCAGTAACCGAGACAGCTACTATGGCTACACCTTC.

J is TRBJ2-5 and V is TRBV19; 8 bases are a match to TRBD2. The CDR3 runs 14 residues. CDR1 and CDR2 from the germline V gene are LNHDA and SQIVND (reference sequence). Trimming cost V 6 bases and J 5 bases; bases outside gene matches: 8. Here the CDR3 reads CASRAAGGVETQYF. The DNA for the CDR3 is TGTGCCAGTAGGGCGGCGGGGGGTGTTGAGACCCAGTACTTC.

The chain carries TRBV27 and TRBJ2-7; 9 nucleotides align to TRBD2. Per germline, CDR1 MNHEY and CDR2 SMNVEV (reference sequence). This CDR3 region has 15 residues. Trimming at V came to 0 bases and at J to 2 bases, leaving 2 bases not matched to a gene. The CDR3 protein is CASSLSLAGAYEQYF. As DNA, the CDR3 is TGTGCCAGCAGTTTATCGTTAGCGGGAGCCTACGAGCAGTACTTC.

This clone was counted a single time. The rearrangement uses TRBV9 and TRBJ2-7, with TRBD2 identical over 8 bases. Germline loops: CDR1 SGDLS, CDR2 YYNGEE. V trimming: 0 bases; J trimming: 4 bases; junction bases outside the gene matches: 18. CDR3 size: 19 residues. The DNA for the CDR3 is TGTGCCAGCAGCGTAGGGGACCATACGGGAGGGGACCTTATATACGAGCAGTACTTC. The encoded protein is CASSVGDHTGGDLIYEQYF.

V gene TRBV6-1 combines with J gene TRBJ1-5, with D possibly TRBD1 on 5 matching bases. Germline CDR1 and CDR2: MNHNS and SASEGT. The ends were cut back, 7 bases at V and 6 bases at J, with 13 bases in the middle. The CDR3 sequence is 13 residues long. CDR3 protein: CASKDRGLQPQHF. CDR3 nucleotide sequence: TGTGCCAGCAAGGATCGGGGACTTCAGCCCCAGCATTTT.

V is TRBV5-1 and J is TRBJ2-2, with 8 bases that match TRBD1. CDR3 length: 15 amino acids. Germline loops: CDR1 SGHRS, CDR2 YFSETQ. V lost 5 bases and J lost 6; bases outside the gene matches: 9. CDR3 loop: CASSHSPGGPGELFF. The CDR3 coding sequence is TGCGCCAGCAGTCATAGCCCAGGGGGCCCCGGGGAGCTGTTTTTT. Variable domain in full (rest from reference TRBV5-1 and TRBJ2-2): KAGVTQTPRYLIKTRGQQVTLSCSPISGHRSVSWYQQTPGQGLQFLFEYFSETQRNKGNFPGRFSGRQFSNSRSEMNVSTLELGDSALYLCASSHSPGGPGELFFGEGSRLTVL.

V and J are TRBV4-3 and TRBJ2-3; D perhaps matches TRBD2 (7 bases). This CDR3 has 20 amino acids. Trimming removed 0 bases from V and 6 bases from J, with 28 bases in between. Germline V gene data show CDR1 as LGHNA and CDR2 as YSLEER. This CDR3 reads CASSQDGAGGRRVNGDTQYF. The CDR3 nucleotides are TGCGCCAGCAGCCAAGATGGGGCCGGGGGGCGCCGGGTCAACGGGGATACGCAGTATTTT.

The chain carries TRBV5-4 and TRBJ2-7, with D perhaps TRBD2 (6 bases). Germline V gives CDR1 SGHNT, CDR2 YYREEE (reference sequence). Between the trimmed V and J ends, which lost 4 bases and 0 bases, there was a span of 8 bases. There are 13 residues in the CDR3. CDR3: CASSPSDSYEQYF. The CDR3 bases are TGTGCCAGCAGCCCTAGCGACTCCTACGAGCAGTACTTC.

With respect to this clone: The same CDR3 also results from other DNA sequences found in this sample. This chain connects TRBV6-1 to TRBJ2-6, with TRBD2 as a possible D gene (5 bases). The V end lost 1 base, the J end lost 4 bases, and 8 bases lay between the germline ends. This CDR3 is 15 amino acids long. CDR1 MNHNS and CDR2 SASEGT come from the germline V gene. The CDR3 is CASSEGGSGANVLTF. The DNA for the CDR3 is TGTGCCAGCAGTGAAGGCGGGTCAGGGGCCAACGTCCTGACTTTC.